The 21 T cell receptor beta chains reported below all come from one sample, sequenced in a study of CD8+ T cells in alopecia areata. In each case, RNA was isolated and then reverse transcribed into cDNA as the sequencing template. The repertoire was sequenced with immunoSEQ multiplex PCR; TCRdb's copy has only in-frame clones and lacks some. The sample holds more than 90,000 clones, about 61% seen once. As for treatment: oral pan-JAK inhibitor, 5-10 mg twice daily. Material: CD8+ T cells sorted from blood, obtained at week 4, from a patient treated with tofacitinib. Receptors were obtained from a human donor with alopecia areata.

The V and J genes are TRBV7-9 and TRBJ2-3; unclear D gene. The CDR3 sequence is 16 residues long. Germline CDR1 and CDR2: SEHNR and FQNEAQ (reference sequence). Between the trimmed V and J ends, which lost 2 bases and 4 bases, there was a span of 16 bases. CDR3 nucleotides: TGTGCCAGCAGCTTACTAGTGGATGCCCAAGCAGATACGCAGTATTTT. Protein: CASSLLVDAQADTQYF.

V usage is TRBV29-1 and J usage is TRBJ1-1; D unclear. V gave up 1 base and J gave up 7 bases, with 10 bases separating them. Per the germline V gene, CDR1 is SQVTM and CDR2 is ANQGSEA. The CDR3 totals 12 residues. In DNA form, the CDR3 reads TGCAGCGTTGAAGGTTTGGCGAGTGAAGCTTTCTTT. This sequence encodes CSVEGLASEAFF.

V is TRBV2 and J is TRBJ2-5; D perhaps matches TRBD1 (5 bases). The CDR3 loop spans 14 amino acids. Germline loops: CDR1 SNHLY, CDR2 FYNNEI. The V end was cut by 9 bases, the J end by 2 bases, with 16 bases between. This chain's CDR3 is CASQDATGQETQYF. CDR3 bases: TGTGCCAGTCAGGATGCAACAGGACAAGAGACCCAGTACTTC. Together with reference TRBV2 and TRBJ2-5, the CDR3 gives the full variable domain: EPEVTQTPSHQVTQMGQEVILRCVPISNHLYFYWYRQILGQKVEFLVSFYNNEISEKSEIFDDQFSVERPDGSNFTLKIRSTKLEDSAMYFCASQDATGQETQYFGPGTRLLVL.

The V call is TRBV2, the J call TRBJ2-5; unclear D gene. From germline, CDR1 is SNHLY and CDR2 FYNNEI. V was shortened by 6 bases and J by 5 bases, with 7 bases between the two germline ends. The CDR3 is 11 residues long. The CDR3, as DNA: TGTGCCAGCAGCAGCGCCGAGACCCAGTACTTC. Translated, it gives CASSSAETQYF.

This clone was observed a few times. V usage is TRBV9 and J usage is TRBJ2-2; D ambiguous. The CDR3 runs 13 residues. The germline CDR1 and CDR2 sequences are SGDLS and YYNGEE. V was pared by 3 bases and J by 4 bases, with 7 bases between. CDR3 sequence (DNA): TGTGCCAGCAGCGCGAGCTTCACCGGGGAGCTGTTTTTT. Amino acid sequence: CASSASFTGELFF. The entire variable domain, with the rest obtained from reference TRBV9 and TRBJ2-2, is as follows: DSGVTQTPKHLITATGQRVTLRCSPRSGDLSVYWYQQSLDQGLQFLIQYYNGEERAKGNILERFSAQQFPDLHSELNLSSLELGDSALYFCASSASFTGELFFGEGSRLTVL.

This chain uses TRBV25-1 with TRBJ2-1; D may be TRBD1 or TRBD2 (6 bases each). Germline CDR1 and CDR2: MGHDK and SYGVNS. The CDR3 has 17 amino acids. V was clipped by 3 bases and J by 0 bases, with 15 bases between them. The CDR3 loop reads CASSDYRTAGSYNEQFF. The CDR3 DNA is TGTGCCAGCAGTGACTACCGGACAGCGGGCTCCTACAATGAGCAGTTCTTC.

The V gene is TRBV2, the J gene TRBJ2-7; D perhaps matches TRBD2 (7 bases). CDR1 and CDR2 (germline): SNHLY, FYNNEI. The CDR3 sequence is 14 residues long. V was clipped by 7 bases and J by 5 bases, with 18 bases between them. CDR3: CASTLGGGQNEQYF. The CDR3 DNA reads as TGTGCCAGCACCCTTGGGGGGGGCCAGAACGAGCAGTACTTC.

This clone was detected a few times. This chain links TRBV7-9 with TRBJ2-5; 9 bases are a match to TRBD2. The germline V gene has CDR1 SEHNR and CDR2 FQNEAQ (reference sequence). The CDR3 covers 19 residues. V shed 5 bases, J shed 1 base, and the junction held 17 bases outside the gene matches. CDR3: CASSLLQPAPSGVQETQYF. The CDR3 nucleotides read TGTGCCAGCAGCCTACTTCAGCCGGCTCCTAGCGGGGTCCAAGAGACCCAGTACTTC.

The chain employs TRBV27 and TRBJ1-3, with D possibly matching TRBD1 (5 bases). Trimming removed 4 bases at V and 4 bases at J, with 14 bases between. Per germline, CDR1 MNHEY and CDR2 SMNVEV (reference sequence). The CDR3 has 15 residues. CDR3 in DNA: TGTGCCAGCAGTTCCGCAGGGTACGACGGAAACACCATATATTTT. The encoded protein is CASSSAGYDGNTIYF.

The sample holds a few counts of this clone. The chain joins TRBV29-1 to TRBJ2-1, with 7 bases matching TRBD2. Germline V lookup: CDR1 SQVTM, CDR2 ANQGSEA. The CDR3 sequence is 12 residues long. V trimming: 5 bases; J trimming: 10 bases; junction bases outside the gene matches: 8. The CDR3 DNA sequence: TGCAGCGTTCTAGGGGAGGGAATCGAGCAGTTCTTC. It translates to CSVLGEGIEQFF.

The chain is built from TRBV7-2 and TRBJ2-1; 10 positions agree with TRBD2. The CDR3 spans 16 residues. Germline CDR1 reads SGHTA; CDR2 reads FQGNSA. With V trimmed by 1 base and J by 6 bases, 6 bases remained unmatched. Written as DNA, the CDR3 is TGTGCCAGCAGCTTAGTTGCTAGCGGGGGAGGCAATGAGCAGTTCTTC. Translating it yields CASSLVASGGGNEQFF.

The DNA for the CDR3 is TGCAGCGTGGGGCGGGCGGAAGCCTACGAGCAGTACTTC. As protein: CSVGRAEAYEQYF. The chain employs TRBV29-1 and TRBJ2-7; D might be TRBD1 or TRBD2, each matching 5 bases. V gave up 6 bases and J gave up 2 bases, with 14 bases separating them. The CDR3 is 13 residues long. Germline V lookup: CDR1 SQVTM, CDR2 ANQGSEA.

J is TRBJ1-5 and V is TRBV6-5; 7 nucleotides align to TRBD1. J gave up 3 bases and V 8 bases, and 4 bases lay outside the gene matches. CDR1 and CDR2 from the germline V gene are MNHEY and SVGAGI. CDR3 length: 13 residues. The CDR3 region is CASSGTDNQPQHF. CDR3 coding DNA: TGTGCCAGCTCCGGGACAGACAATCAGCCCCAGCATTTT.

The chain employs TRBV5-6 and TRBJ2-4; D is possibly TRBD1 (5 bases). This CDR3 comprises 14 residues. With 4 bases removed from V and 8 bases from J, the gap between germline ends came to 16 bases. Germline V lookup: CDR1 SGHDT, CDR2 YYEEEE. Here the CDR3 reads CASSESKGRYIQYF. CDR3 nucleotides: TGTGCCAGCAGCGAATCGAAGGGGCGATACATTCAGTACTTC.

In regard to this clone: The same CDR3 can be traced to other DNA sequences in this sample. The rearrangement uses TRBV6-4 and TRBJ2-1; 13 nucleotides match TRBD2. J was trimmed by 5 bases and V by 3 bases; bases with no gene match: 1. In germline, CDR1 is MRHNA, CDR2 SNTAGT. This CDR3 comprises 15 residues. Here the CDR3 DNA reads TGTGCCAGCAGTGAGACTAGCGGGGGGAACAATGAGCAGTTCTTC. This sequence encodes CASSETSGGNNEQFF.

This clone was detected a few times. The J gene is TRBJ2-5, the V gene TRBV27; 7 bases map to TRBD2. Trimming at V came to 6 bases and at J to 5 bases, leaving 9 bases not matched to a gene. In germline, CDR1 is MNHEY, CDR2 SMNVEV (reference sequence). The CDR3 totals 14 residues. In DNA, the CDR3 is TGTGCCAGCAGAGGGAGGGCCCCGGGGGAGACCCAGTACTTC. This translates into CASRGRAPGETQYF.

The chain recombines TRBV5-1 with TRBJ1-1; possibly TRBD1 for D (6 bases). CDR1 SGHRS and CDR2 YFSETQ come from the germline V gene. CDR3 length equals 16 residues. Trimming cost V 3 bases and J 0 bases, with 15 bases left between them. CDR3 region: CASSSLDEGVNTEAFF. In DNA form, the CDR3 reads TGCGCCAGCAGCTCCCTTGATGAGGGGGTGAACACTGAAGCTTTCTTT.

This rearrangement joins TRBV29-1 to TRBJ1-3; unclear D gene. Germline V gene lookup returns CDR1 SQVTM and CDR2 ANQGSEA. The CDR3 consists of 14 residues. Trimming removed 6 bases from V and 0 bases from J, with 12 bases in between. The CDR3 sequence is CSVAGDISGNTIYF. Written as DNA, the CDR3 is TGCAGCGTGGCGGGAGACATCTCTGGAAACACCATATATTTT.

This chain joins TRBV30 and TRBJ1-1, with D perhaps TRBD1 (5 bases). V shed 1 base and J shed 1 base, with 7 bases lying between them. The CDR3 has 13 residues. Germline values: CDR1 GTSNPN, CDR2 SVGIG (reference sequence). The CDR3 spells CAWSETANTEAFF. The CDR3 DNA reads as TGTGCCTGGAGTGAGACAGCGAACACTGAAGCTTTCTTT.

V usage is TRBV5-6 and J usage is TRBJ2-3; D is undetermined. Deletions cut 0 bases from V and 1 base from J, with 9 bases between. The germline V gene has CDR1 SGHDT and CDR2 YYEEEE. The CDR3 consists of 15 residues. CDR3 in DNA: TGTGCCAGCAGCTTGGGAAGGTGGGGCACAGATACGCAGTATTTT. Protein product: CASSLGRWGTDTQYF.

The count of this clone is one. The rearrangement links TRBV7-9 to TRBJ1-4, with D maybe TRBD1 (6 bases). Germline V gene sequence: CDR1 SEHNR, CDR2 FQNEAQ (reference sequence). The V end lost 1 base, the J end lost 5 bases, and 17 bases lay between the germline ends. CDR3 length: 17 amino acids. CDR3 region: CASSLGPSRGENEKLFF. The CDR3 nucleotides read TGTGCCAGCAGCTTAGGCCCCTCCAGGGGTGAAAATGAAAAACTGTTTTTT.